This T cell receptor (beta chain) emerged from a study of cytomegalovirus exposure and HLA in healthy donors. Study in general: In an earlier analysis, 90 million to 130 million unique TCR beta sequences were found from 150 million to 200 million T cells.

Use of 60 Vbeta and 13 Jbeta primers characterized the PCR. The assay was immunoSEQ multiplex PCR, and TCRdb's table has in-frame clones only and misses some. Of 200,000 to 250,000 clones detected, 75% appear once; the ten largest clones hold under 2%. Broader study findings: Some 16,000 TCR beta sequences were associated with HLA alleles at 0.05 false discovery rate in a later analysis.

Comments on this clone: Its specificity is not known.

Looked up from germline, CDR1 is LNHDA and CDR2 is SQIVND (reference sequence). The V end lost 3 bases, the J end lost 8 bases, and 13 bases lay between the germline ends. This CDR3 region has 13 residues. The clonotype originates from a woman aged 30 to 39 in good health and CMV-seronegative. The sequencing input was PBMCs. The chain recombines TRBV19 with TRBJ1-1; D remains unclear. The CDR3 here is CASSMRGNGEAFF. Here the CDR3 DNA reads TGTGCCAGTAGTATGCGGGGAAACGGCGAAGCTTTCTTT.